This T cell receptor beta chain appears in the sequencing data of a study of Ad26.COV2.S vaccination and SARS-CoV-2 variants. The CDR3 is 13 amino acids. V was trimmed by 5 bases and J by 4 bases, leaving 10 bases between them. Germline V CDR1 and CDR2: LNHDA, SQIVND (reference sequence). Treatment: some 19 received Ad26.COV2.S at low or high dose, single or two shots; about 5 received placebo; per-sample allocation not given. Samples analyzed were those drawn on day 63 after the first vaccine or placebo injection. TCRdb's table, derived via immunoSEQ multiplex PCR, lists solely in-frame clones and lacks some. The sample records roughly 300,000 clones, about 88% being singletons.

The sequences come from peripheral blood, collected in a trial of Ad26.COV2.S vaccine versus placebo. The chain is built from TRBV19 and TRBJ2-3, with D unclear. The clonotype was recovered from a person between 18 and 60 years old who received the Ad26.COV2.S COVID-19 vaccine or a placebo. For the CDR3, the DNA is TGTGCCAGTAGTCTCACCCCGGCAGATACGCAGTATTTT. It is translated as CASSLTPADTQYF.